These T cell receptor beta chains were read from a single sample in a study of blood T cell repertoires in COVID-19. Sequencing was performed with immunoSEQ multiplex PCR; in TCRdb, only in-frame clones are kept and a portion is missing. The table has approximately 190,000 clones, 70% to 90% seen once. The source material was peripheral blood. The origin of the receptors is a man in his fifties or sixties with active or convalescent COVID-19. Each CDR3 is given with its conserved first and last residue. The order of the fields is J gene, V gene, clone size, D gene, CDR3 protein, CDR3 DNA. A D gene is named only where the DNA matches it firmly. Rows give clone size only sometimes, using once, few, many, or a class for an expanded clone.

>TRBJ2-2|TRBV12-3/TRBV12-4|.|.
CASSPQDTGELFF
TGTGCCAGCAGTCCCCAGGACACCGGGGAGCTGTTTTTT
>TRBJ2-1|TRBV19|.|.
CASSIGVGGYNEQFF
TGTGCCAGTAGTATTGGGGTAGGAGGGTACAATGAGCAGTTCTTC
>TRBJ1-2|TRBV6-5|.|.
CASSSRTSYGYTF
TGTGCCAGCAGTTCCCGGACAAGTTATGGCTACACCTTC
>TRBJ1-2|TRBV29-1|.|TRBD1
CSAMTGPANYGYTF
TGCAGCGCTATGACAGGGCCAGCTAACTATGGCTACACCTTC
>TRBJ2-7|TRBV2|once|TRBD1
CASSDPGQGYYEQYF
TGTGCCAGCAGCGATCCGGGACAGGGATACTACGAGCAGTACTTC
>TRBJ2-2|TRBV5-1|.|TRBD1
CASRGTANTGELFF
TGCGCCAGCAGGGGGACAGCGAACACCGGGGAGCTGTTTTTT
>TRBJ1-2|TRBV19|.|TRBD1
CASSHRNRGGYGYTF
TGTGCCAGTAGTCACCGAAACAGGGGAGGCTATGGCTACACCTTC
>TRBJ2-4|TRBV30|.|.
CAWSQHRVLSVKNIQYF
TGTGCCTGGAGTCAGCACAGGGTTTTGTCGGTCAAAAACATTCAGTACTTC
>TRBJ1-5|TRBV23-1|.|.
CATRSEYSNQPQHF
TGCGCCACCCGGTCGGAGTATAGCAATCAGCCCCAGCATTTT
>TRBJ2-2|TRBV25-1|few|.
CASSELKGANTGELFF
TGTGCCAGCAGTGAATTGAAAGGGGCAAACACCGGGGAGCTGTTTTTT
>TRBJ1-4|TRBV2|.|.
CASSVVANEKLFF
TGTGCCAGCAGCGTAGTGGCTAATGAAAAACTGTTTTTT
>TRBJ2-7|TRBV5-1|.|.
CASSLSPPTYEQYF
TGCGCCAGCAGCTTGTCTCCCCCTACCTACGAGCAGTACTTC
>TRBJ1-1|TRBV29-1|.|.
CSVRDQENTEAFF
TGCAGCGTCCGAGATCAGGAGAACACTGAAGCTTTCTTT
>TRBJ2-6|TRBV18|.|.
CASSPVLSGANVLTF
TGTGCCAGCTCACCCGTCCTCTCTGGGGCCAACGTCCTGACTTTC
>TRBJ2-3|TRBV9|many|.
CASSVVGAYTDTQYF
TGTGCCAGCAGCGTAGTGGGGGCCTACACAGATACGCAGTATTTT
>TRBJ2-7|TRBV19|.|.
CASSPSGVVYEQYF
TGTGCCAGTAGTCCGTCAGGGGTCGTTTACGAGCAGTACTTC
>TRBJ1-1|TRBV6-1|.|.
CASSGTGTEAFF
TGTGCCAGCAGCGGAACAGGAACTGAAGCTTTCTTT
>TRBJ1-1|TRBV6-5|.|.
CATRLGRVLTEAFF
TGTGCCACCCGACTGGGCAGGGTTTTAACTGAAGCTTTCTTT
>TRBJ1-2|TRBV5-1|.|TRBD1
CASSPPSLQGFGYTF
TGCGCCAGCAGCCCCCCGAGTCTACAGGGGTTTGGCTACACCTTC
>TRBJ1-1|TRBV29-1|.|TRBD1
CSVLTGVNTEAFF
TGCAGCGTTCTGACAGGGGTGAACACTGAAGCTTTCTTT
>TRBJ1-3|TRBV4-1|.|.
CASSPPAGFGNTIYF
TGCGCCAGCAGCCCCCCGGCAGGGTTTGGAAACACCATATATTTT
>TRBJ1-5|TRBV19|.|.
CASSTPSLGPNQPQHF
TGTGCCAGTAGTACCCCTTCGTTGGGGCCCAATCAGCCCCAGCATTTT
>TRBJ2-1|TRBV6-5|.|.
CSGRGASNNEQFF
TGTTCCGGACGGGGGGCCTCGAACAATGAGCAGTTCTTC
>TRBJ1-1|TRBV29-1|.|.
CSFTGLNTEAFF
TGCAGCTTTACAGGGCTGAACACTGAAGCTTTCTTT
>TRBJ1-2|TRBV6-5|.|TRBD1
CASSPGQGFGYTF
TGTGCCAGCAGCCCAGGACAGGGTTTCGGCTACACCTTC
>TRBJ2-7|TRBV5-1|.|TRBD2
CASSATQGGGEQYF
TGCGCCAGCAGCGCTACCCAGGGCGGGGGCGAGCAGTACTTC
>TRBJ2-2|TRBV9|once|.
CASSVGGSNTGELFF
TGTGCCAGCAGCGTGGGAGGAAGCAACACCGGGGAGCTGTTTTTT
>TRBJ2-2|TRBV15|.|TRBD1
CATSRATGGTGELFF
TGTGCCACCAGCAGAGCGACAGGGGGCACCGGGGAGCTGTTTTTT
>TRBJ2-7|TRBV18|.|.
CASSPPTDEKHF
TGTGCCAGCTCACCACCGACAGACGAGAAGCACTTC
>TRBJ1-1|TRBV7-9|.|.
CASSPGANTEAFF
TGTGCCAGCAGCCCAGGGGCGAACACTGAAGCTTTCTTT
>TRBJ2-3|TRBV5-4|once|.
CASSPTDRSTDTQYF
TGTGCCAGCAGCCCTACCGACAGAAGCACAGATACGCAGTATTTT
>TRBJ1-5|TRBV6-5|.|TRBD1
CASRGQDHQPQHF
TGTGCCAGCAGGGGACAGGATCATCAGCCCCAGCATTTT
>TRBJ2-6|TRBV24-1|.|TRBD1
CATSGTGFISGANVLTF
TGTGCCACCAGTGGGACAGGGTTTATCTCTGGGGCCAACGTCCTGACTTTC
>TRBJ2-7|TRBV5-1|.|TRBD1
CASSRQGDYEQYF
TGCGCCAGCAGCAGACAGGGAGATTACGAGCAGTACTTC
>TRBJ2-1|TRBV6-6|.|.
CASSYSPGENEQFF
TGTGCCAGCAGTTACTCACCGGGGGAGAATGAGCAGTTCTTC
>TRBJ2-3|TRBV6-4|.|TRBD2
CASSDSTSGGADTQYF
TGTGCCAGCAGTGACTCGACTAGCGGGGGGGCAGATACGCAGTATTTT
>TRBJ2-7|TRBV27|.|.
CASSEAPYEQYF
TGTGCCAGCAGTGAGGCCCCCTACGAGCAGTACTTC
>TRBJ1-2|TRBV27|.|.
CASSLSYGVVGAFGYTF
TGTGCCAGCAGTTTATCTTATGGGGTGGTGGGGGCGTTTGGCTACACCTTC
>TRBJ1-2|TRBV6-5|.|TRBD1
CASSLYRGPYGYTF
TGTGCCAGCAGTCTCTACAGGGGGCCCTATGGCTACACCTTC
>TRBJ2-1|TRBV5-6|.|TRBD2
CASSLYGRSSYNEQFF
TGTGCCAGCAGCTTATACGGGAGGAGCTCCTACAATGAGCAGTTCTTC
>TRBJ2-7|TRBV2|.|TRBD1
CASSRREQGGGYEQYF
TGTGCCAGCAGTCGTAGGGAACAGGGGGGAGGATACGAGCAGTACTTC
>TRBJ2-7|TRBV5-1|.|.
CASSLGADPGAPNEQYF
TGCGCCAGCAGTTTAGGGGCCGACCCAGGCGCCCCTAACGAGCAGTACTTC
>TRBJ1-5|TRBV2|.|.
CASTKDTGNQPQHF
TGTGCCAGCACCAAAGACACCGGCAATCAGCCCCAGCATTTT
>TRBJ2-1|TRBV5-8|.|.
CASSLRGAANSYNEQFF
TGTGCCAGCAGCTTACGGGGGGCCGCCAACTCCTACAATGAGCAGTTCTTC
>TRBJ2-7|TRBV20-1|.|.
CSAGRAYEQYF
TGCAGTGCTGGCAGGGCCTACGAGCAGTACTTC
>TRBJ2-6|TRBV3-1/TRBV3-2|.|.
CASEETGANVLTF
TGTGCCAGCGAGGAAACTGGGGCCAACGTCCTGACTTTC
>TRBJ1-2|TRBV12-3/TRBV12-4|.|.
CASSGGDYGYTF
TGTGCCAGCAGTGGAGGCGACTATGGCTACACCTTC
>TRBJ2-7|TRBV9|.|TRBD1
CASSPRQGAAYEQYF
TGTGCCAGCAGCCCCCGACAGGGGGCGGCTTACGAGCAGTACTTC
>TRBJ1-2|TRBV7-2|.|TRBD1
CASSSRGQGAGKGYTF
TGTGCCAGCAGCTCCAGGGGACAGGGGGCAGGAAAAGGCTACACCTTC
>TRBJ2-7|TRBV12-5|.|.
CASGPESYEQYF
TGTGCTAGTGGACCTGAGTCCTACGAGCAGTACTTC
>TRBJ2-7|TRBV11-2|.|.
CASSFPSEQYF
TGTGCCAGCAGCTTCCCCTCCGAGCAGTACTTC